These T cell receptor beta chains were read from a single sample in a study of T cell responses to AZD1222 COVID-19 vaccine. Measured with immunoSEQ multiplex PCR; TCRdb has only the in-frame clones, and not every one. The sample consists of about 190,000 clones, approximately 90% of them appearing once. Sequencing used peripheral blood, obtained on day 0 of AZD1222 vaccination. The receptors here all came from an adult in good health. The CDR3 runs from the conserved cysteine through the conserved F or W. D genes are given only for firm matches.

CDR3 protein: CASSGMITGQTVTF
D gene: TRBD1
V gene: TRBV5-1
J gene: TRBJ1-2

CDR3 protein: CASSAKGTANTGELFF
D gene: TRBD1
V gene: TRBV6-4
J gene: TRBJ2-2

CDR3 protein: CAIRRTSGTDTQYF
D gene: TRBD2
V gene: TRBV10-3
J gene: TRBJ2-3

CDR3 protein: CASSPGTTFGNEQFF
D gene: .
V gene: TRBV7-9
J gene: TRBJ2-1

CDR3 protein: CASSAGQGGNSPLHF
D gene: TRBD1
V gene: TRBV9
J gene: TRBJ1-6

CDR3 protein: CASRDSGYGYTF
D gene: .
V gene: TRBV6-5
J gene: TRBJ1-2

CDR3 protein: CASSFPRGGLTTEAFF
D gene: .
V gene: TRBV28
J gene: TRBJ1-1

CDR3 protein: CASSDPRGGRATYGYTF
D gene: .
V gene: TRBV25-1
J gene: TRBJ1-2

CDR3 protein: CASSIAGGFSNQPQHF
D gene: .
V gene: TRBV19
J gene: TRBJ1-5

CDR3 protein: CASSLGGTGANTEAFF
D gene: .
V gene: TRBV5-1
J gene: TRBJ1-1

CDR3 protein: CASSQNPRGPQNRNF
D gene: TRBD1
V gene: TRBV5-5
J gene: TRBJ2-7

CDR3 protein: CASSFAGTSTGELFF
D gene: TRBD2
V gene: TRBV7-9
J gene: TRBJ2-2

CDR3 protein: CASSAGTSGAYEQYF
D gene: TRBD2
V gene: TRBV9
J gene: TRBJ2-7

CDR3 protein: CASSLAGLPRTDTQYF
D gene: .
V gene: TRBV5-1
J gene: TRBJ2-3

CDR3 protein: CASRKGARGELFF
D gene: TRBD1
V gene: TRBV27
J gene: TRBJ2-2

CDR3 protein: CASSITGSNEKLFF
D gene: .
V gene: TRBV5-1
J gene: TRBJ1-4

CDR3 protein: CASSSGQGYGYTF
D gene: TRBD1
V gene: TRBV11-2
J gene: TRBJ1-2

CDR3 protein: CASSRTSYGEQFF
D gene: .
V gene: TRBV3-1/TRBV3-2
J gene: TRBJ2-1

CDR3 protein: CASTRNGGGVIETQYF
D gene: .
V gene: TRBV2
J gene: TRBJ2-5

CDR3 protein: CASSFVTRTGELFF
D gene: .
V gene: TRBV6-2/TRBV6-3
J gene: TRBJ2-2

CDR3 protein: CASSLAGTGAFF
D gene: .
V gene: TRBV11-2
J gene: TRBJ1-1

CDR3 protein: CASSVEPPPDTQYF
D gene: .
V gene: TRBV9
J gene: TRBJ2-3

CDR3 protein: CASSRGGGSYEQYF
D gene: TRBD2
V gene: TRBV3-1/TRBV3-2
J gene: TRBJ2-7

CDR3 protein: CASSYQGADEQYF
D gene: TRBD1
V gene: TRBV6-5
J gene: TRBJ2-7

CDR3 protein: CASSPFWESPLHF
D gene: .
V gene: TRBV14
J gene: TRBJ1-6

CDR3 protein: CASSSGMRGTNEKLFF
D gene: .
V gene: TRBV13
J gene: TRBJ1-4

CDR3 protein: CASSTGDLGYTF
D gene: .
V gene: TRBV18
J gene: TRBJ1-2

CDR3 protein: CASSQGGAYGEQFF
D gene: .
V gene: TRBV4-3
J gene: TRBJ2-1